The rows below give T cell receptor beta chains drawn from one sample of a study of blood T cell repertoires in COVID-19. The method was immunoSEQ multiplex PCR; TCRdb's version includes in-frame clones alone and lacks a portion of them. This sample has roughly 45,000 clones, with roughly 83% found just once. The sample was peripheral blood. The receptors shown here come from a human donor in a cohort sampled during active COVID-19. CDR3s include the opening cysteine and the closing phenylalanine or tryptophan. Clone size appears in some rows only: once, few, many, or a class for an expanded clone.

clone_size | j_call | v_call | cdr3_length | cdr3_aa
NA | TRBJ2-7 | TRBV2 | 12 | CASSVQGYEQYF
NA | TRBJ2-7 | TRBV30 | 14 | CAWTLQRGPYEQYF
NA | TRBJ1-2 | TRBV28 | 17 | CASSSGGGRVGSYGYTF
NA | TRBJ1-5 | TRBV6-6 | 15 | CASKAGTGIYQPQHF
few | TRBJ2-5 | TRBV6-2/TRBV6-3 | 20 | CASSYFLVSGGTDDQETQYF
NA | TRBJ2-5 | TRBV9 | 15 | CASSLWTGGAETQYF
NA | TRBJ2-7 | TRBV28 | 14 | CASSFGGGSYEQYF
NA | TRBJ1-1 | TRBV28 | 13 | CATGLSTDRVAFF
NA | TRBJ1-2 | TRBV2 | 15 | CASSERTGGASGYTF
few | TRBJ1-1 | TRBV19 | 13 | CASSGLRGTEAFF
NA | TRBJ1-6 | TRBV14 | 17 | CASSQSTGFSYNSPLHF
NA | TRBJ1-1 | TRBV21-1 | 20 | CASSKVLSRGDYCMNTEAFF
few | TRBJ1-2 | TRBV28 | 13 | CASSSGQNYGYTF
NA | TRBJ1-4 | TRBV11-2 | 15 | CASSPNYSREEKLFF
NA | TRBJ2-1 | TRBV28 | 15 | CASSSNDRGLVEQFF
NA | TRBJ2-3 | TRBV5-1 | 14 | CASSQPPGVRAQYF
few | TRBJ2-4 | TRBV9 | 18 | CASSPGTGGIGTKNIQYF
NA | TRBJ2-7 | TRBV5-4 | 15 | CASSPGLGTTYEQYF
NA | TRBJ1-1 | TRBV9 | 14 | CASSVGGQGSEAFF
NA | TRBJ2-7 | TRBV7-2 | 14 | CASSLVAPAYEQYF
once | TRBJ2-1 | TRBV10-3 | 20 | CAISADPGQGFKGSYNEQFF
NA | TRBJ2-7 | TRBV25-1 | 10 | CASSGTREYF
NA | TRBJ1-2 | TRBV2 | 13 | CASSEKQNYGYTF
NA | TRBJ1-2 | TRBV9 | 14 | CASSVGQGAAGYTF
once | TRBJ2-5 | TRBV9 | 17 | CASSVGGLAGGQETQYF
NA | TRBJ1-3 | TRBV19 | 15 | CASRGVAKSGNTIYF
NA | TRBJ2-1 | TRBV7-6 | 15 | CASSSRRGAYNEQFF
NA | TRBJ2-7 | TRBV24-1 | 12 | CATSNREYEQYF
NA | TRBJ2-7 | TRBV19 | 16 | CASMGASGGPWGEQYF
once | TRBJ2-7 | TRBV7-2 | 15 | CASSLLAGASYEQYF
NA | TRBJ2-5 | TRBV5-1 | 16 | CASSLAARVGLETQYF
NA | TRBJ2-6 | TRBV7-6 | 18 | CASSLEVEGAAGANVLTF
NA | TRBJ1-5 | TRBV2 | 16 | CASTSTRDRVHQPQHF
NA | TRBJ1-1 | TRBV11-3 | 13 | CASSLSWNTEAFF